The source of this TCR beta chain is a study of blood T cell repertoires in COVID-19. This clone was detected a few times. Assay used: immunoSEQ multiplex PCR; TCRdb lists only in-frame clones, some missing. This sample has about 150,000 clones, with around 80% found just once. The CDR3 is made up of 15 amino acids. Germline CDR1 and CDR2: MNHEY and SVGAGI. V shed 7 bases and J shed 3 bases, with 19 bases lying between them. J is TRBJ2-7 and V is TRBV6-5, with D tentatively TRBD1 (5 bases). This TCR was recovered from a woman aged 45 to 65 with acute or convalescent COVID-19. The sample was peripheral blood. The CDR3 nucleotides read TGTGCCAGCACCGCTAAGGGGAAAACGAACTACGAGCAGTACTTC. Amino acid sequence: CASTAKGKTNYEQYF.